These 4 T cell receptor beta chains were sequenced from one sample in a study of identical twins. From the 5' RACE reads, TCRdb called clonotypes with MiXCR, one entry per CDR3 protein. Among under 300,000 distinct CDR3 sequences listed, around 15% were seen once. Sequenced: memory (CD45RO+) T cells sorted from blood. Receptor source: a young woman in good health.

This clonotype was seen more than once but under ten times. The CDR3: CASSPIPSTEAFF. CDR3 DNA sequence: TGTGCCAGCAGCCCTATTCCGTCCACTGAAGCTTTCTTT. The V and J genes are TRBV7-3 and TRBJ1-1; the D is unclear. Trimming cost V 5 bases and J 4 bases, with 11 bases left between them. Germline V gives CDR1 SGHTA, CDR2 FQGTGA. This CDR3 is 13 amino acids long.

This clonotype was counted only a few times. The V and J genes are TRBV20-1 and TRBJ2-5, with 10 bases matching TRBD2. Trimming removed 5 bases from V and 2 bases from J; junction bases left unmatched: 8. CDR3 length: 15 amino acids. Germline CDR1 reads DFQATT; CDR2 reads SNEGSKA (reference sequence). CDR3 region: CSALIAGGSQETQYF. The CDR3 DNA sequence: TGCAGTGCTCTGATAGCGGGGGGATCTCAAGAGACCCAGTACTTC.

This clonotype was observed a single time. V is TRBV29-1 and J is TRBJ1-1; maybe TRBD1 (5 bases). The CDR3 runs to 12 residues. V lost 3 bases and J lost 7, with 12 bases in between. The germline CDR1 and CDR2 sequences are SQVTM and ANQGSEA. CDR3 sequence (DNA): TGCAGCGTTGACTCCGGGGACGATGAAGCTTTCTTT. Protein: CSVDSGDDEAFF.

The genes are TRBV25-1 and TRBJ2-1; 9 nucleotides align to TRBD1. The CDR3 consists of 14 residues. Germline values: CDR1 MGHDK, CDR2 SYGVNS. Trimming took 8 bases from V and 1 from J; bases not matched to a gene: 3. The CDR3 protein is CASAGTGSYNEQFF. The CDR3 nucleotides are TGTGCCAGCGCCGGGACAGGGTCCTACAATGAGCAGTTCTTC. Variable domain in full (rest from reference TRBV25-1 and TRBJ2-1): EADIYQTPRYLVIGTGKKITLECSQTMGHDKMYWYQQDPGMELHLIHYSYGVNSTEKGDLSSESTVSRIRTEHFPLTLESARPSHTSQYLCASAGTGSYNEQFFGPGTRLTVL.